This T cell receptor beta chain was documented in a study of T cell repertoires in cytomegalovirus infection. Study at large: Public TCR beta signature analysis indicated the presence of both CMV infection and matching HLA type. The study's findings and limits: Dominating the ex vivo response were HLA-C-restricted CMV-specific TCR beta clonotypes.

Details on this clonotype: Its specificity is unknown.

The CDR3 spans 15 residues. V was clipped by 7 bases and J by 0 bases, with 13 bases between them. Germline values: CDR1 MNHEY, CDR2 SVGEGT. TCRdb reprocessed the reads via MiXCR and lists one record per CDR3 protein. The repertoire includes approximately 630,000 distinct CDR3 sequences, approximately 25% of them detected once, and 7% to 9% sits in the top ten. This chain joins TRBV6-2 or TRBV6-3 and TRBJ2-1, with D perhaps being TRBD1 or TRBD2 (6 bases each). The receptor's source is a human donor in good health (CMV status not recorded). Some clones in this sample may be carry-over from other donors' samples. Sequencing was performed on CD8+ T cells from PBMCs. The CDR3 spells CASTRGTPSYNEQFF. The CDR3 DNA sequence: TGTGCCAGCACCCGCGGGACACCCTCCTACAATGAGCAGTTCTTC.